This TCR beta chain was identified during a study of a mutant IDH1 vaccine in newly diagnosed glioma. Across the study: Beginning 4-6 weeks after radiotherapy alone, or with temozolomide cycles, vaccination took place. Sex distribution of treated patients was about 62% male and approximately 38% female; mean age was around 40 years. Patients' prior therapy spanned radiotherapy, temozolomide, or both; most underwent both. Findings and limits, study-wide: Changes to the top peripheral T cell clonotypes appeared unrelated to pseudoprogression.

Time point of the sample: week 35, safety follow-up. Mutant IDH1 20-mer peptide, at 300 ug, made up each vaccine dose, with topical imiquimod. Details on this clone: Its antigen is unidentified.

V gave up 3 bases and J gave up 3 bases, with 12 bases separating them. Germline V lookup: CDR1 MNHEY, CDR2 SMNVEV (reference sequence). The CDR3 sequence is 14 residues long. This table comes from immunoSEQ multiplex PCR, and its TCRdb copy is limited to in-frame clones, with some not included. The table lists about 55,000 clones, approximately 80% of them singletons. This chain uses TRBV27 with TRBJ2-7, with D possibly being TRBD1 (5 bases). Sequencing used PBMCs, obtained from a glioma patient whose treatment included an IDH1 peptide vaccine. This TCR was recovered from a woman between 18 and 29 years old with glioma. DNA of the CDR3: TGTGCCAGCAGTTTTCGTCCAGGGAACTACGAGCAGTACTTC. Protein: CASSFRPGNYEQYF.